The entry that follows covers one T cell receptor (beta chain) sequence. In the original analysis: Scientists estimated how many nucleated cells there were by amplifying reference gene primers. The method was immunoSEQ multiplex PCR; TCRdb's version includes in-frame clones alone and lacks a portion of them. For V, J and clone size, that table is used; D and trimming come from the DNA. Of more than 75,000 clones in the sample, around 88% were seen once. CDR3 length: 19 residues. The data were taken from a study of blood T cell repertoires in COVID-19. Across the whole study: The analysed material was cDNA or gDNA that came from T cells, B-cell-depleted T cells, or PBMCs.

The rearrangement links TRBV21-1 to TRBJ1-1; the DNA was not used to check the table's D call, TRBD1. TRBV21-1 is given as a pseudogene. The specimen sequenced was peripheral blood. The TCR originated in a woman between 70 and 85 years old with acute or convalescent COVID-19. The CDR3 loop is CASSKNIGQMGYMNTEAFF. Here the CDR3 DNA reads TGTGCCAGCAGCAAAAATATTGGACAGATGGGCTATATGAACACTGAAGCTTTCTTT.